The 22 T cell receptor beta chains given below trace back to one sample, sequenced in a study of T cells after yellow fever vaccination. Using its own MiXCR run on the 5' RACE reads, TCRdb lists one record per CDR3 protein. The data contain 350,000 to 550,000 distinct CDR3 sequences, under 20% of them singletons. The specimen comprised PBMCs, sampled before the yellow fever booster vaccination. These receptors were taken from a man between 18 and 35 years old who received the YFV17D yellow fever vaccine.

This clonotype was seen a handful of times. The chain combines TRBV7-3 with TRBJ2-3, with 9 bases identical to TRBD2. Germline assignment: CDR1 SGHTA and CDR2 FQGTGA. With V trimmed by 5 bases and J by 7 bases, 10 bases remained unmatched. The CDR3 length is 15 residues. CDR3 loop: CASSPPGGGANTQYF. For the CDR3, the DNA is TGTGCCAGCAGCCCCCCCGGCGGGGGGGCCAATACGCAGTATTTT.

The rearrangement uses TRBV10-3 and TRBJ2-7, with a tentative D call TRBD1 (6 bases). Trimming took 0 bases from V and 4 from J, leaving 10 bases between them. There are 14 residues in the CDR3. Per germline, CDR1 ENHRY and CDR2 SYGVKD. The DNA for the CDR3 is TGTGCCATCAGTGAGTCGAACAGGGTTTACGAGCAGTACTTC. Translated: CAISESNRVYEQYF.

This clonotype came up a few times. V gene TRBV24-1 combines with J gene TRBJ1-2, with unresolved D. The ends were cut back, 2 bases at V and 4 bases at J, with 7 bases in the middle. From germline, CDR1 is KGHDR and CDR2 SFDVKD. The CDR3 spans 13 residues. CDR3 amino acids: CATSDSNSYGYTF. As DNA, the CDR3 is TGTGCCACCAGTGATTCTAACTCCTATGGCTACACCTTC.

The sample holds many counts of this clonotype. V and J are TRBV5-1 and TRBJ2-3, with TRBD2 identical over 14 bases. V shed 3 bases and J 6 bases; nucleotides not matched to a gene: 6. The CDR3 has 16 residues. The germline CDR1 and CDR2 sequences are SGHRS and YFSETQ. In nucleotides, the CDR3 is TGCGCCAGCAGCTCCGGGACTAGCGGGGGCGGTGATACGCAGTATTTT. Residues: CASSSGTSGGGDTQYF. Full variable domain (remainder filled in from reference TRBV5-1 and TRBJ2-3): KAGVTQTPRYLIKTRGQQVTLSCSPISGHRSVSWYQQTPGQGLQFLFEYFSETQRNKGNFPGRFSGRQFSNSRSEMNVSTLELGDSALYLCASSSGTSGGGDTQYFGPGTRLTVL.

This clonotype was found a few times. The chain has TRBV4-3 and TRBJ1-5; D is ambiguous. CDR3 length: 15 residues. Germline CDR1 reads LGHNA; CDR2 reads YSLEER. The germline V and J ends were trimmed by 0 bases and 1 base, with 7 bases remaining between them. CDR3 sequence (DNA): TGCGCCAGCAGCCAAGACCTCTTCAGCAATCAGCCCCAGCATTTT. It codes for CASSQDLFSNQPQHF.

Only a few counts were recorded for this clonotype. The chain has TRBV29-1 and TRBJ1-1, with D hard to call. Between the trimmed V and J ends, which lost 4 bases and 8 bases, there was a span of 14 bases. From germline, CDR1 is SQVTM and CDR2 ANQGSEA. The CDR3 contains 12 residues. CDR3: CSVGGYLGEAFF. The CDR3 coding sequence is TGCAGCGTTGGAGGCTACCTAGGGGAAGCTTTCTTT.

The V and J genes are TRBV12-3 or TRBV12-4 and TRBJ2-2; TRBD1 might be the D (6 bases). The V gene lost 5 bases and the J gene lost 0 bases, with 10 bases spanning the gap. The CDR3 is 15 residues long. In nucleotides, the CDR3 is TGTGCCAGCAGTCGACAGGAAACGAACACCGGGGAGCTGTTTTTT. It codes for CASSRQETNTGELFF.

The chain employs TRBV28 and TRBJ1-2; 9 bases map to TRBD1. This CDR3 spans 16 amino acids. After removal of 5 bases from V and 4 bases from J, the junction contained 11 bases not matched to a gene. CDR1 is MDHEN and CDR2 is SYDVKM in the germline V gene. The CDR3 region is CASSPPRDRVTYGYTF. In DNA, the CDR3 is TGTGCCAGCAGTCCCCCTCGGGACAGGGTCACCTATGGCTACACCTTC.

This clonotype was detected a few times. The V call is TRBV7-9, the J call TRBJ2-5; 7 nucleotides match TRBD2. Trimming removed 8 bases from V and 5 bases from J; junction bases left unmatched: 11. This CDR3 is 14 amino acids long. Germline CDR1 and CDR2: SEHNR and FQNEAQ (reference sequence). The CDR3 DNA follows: TGTGCCAGCCGATCTTCCGGGGGGTGGGAGACCCAGTACTTC. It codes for CASRSSGGWETQYF.

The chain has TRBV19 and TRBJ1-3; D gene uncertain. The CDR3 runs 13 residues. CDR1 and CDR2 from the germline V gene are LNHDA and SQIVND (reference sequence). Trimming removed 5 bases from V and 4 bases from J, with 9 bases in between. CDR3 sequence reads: CASSAVLGNTIYF. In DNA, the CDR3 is TGTGCCAGTAGTGCCGTACTGGGAAACACCATATATTTT.

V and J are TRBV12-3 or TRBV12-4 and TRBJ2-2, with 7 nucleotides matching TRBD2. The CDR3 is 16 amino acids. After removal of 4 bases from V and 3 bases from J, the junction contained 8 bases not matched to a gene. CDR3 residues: CASSSAPGGHTGELFF. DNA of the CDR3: TGTGCCAGCAGTTCCGCCCCGGGGGGTCACACCGGGGAGCTGTTTTTT.

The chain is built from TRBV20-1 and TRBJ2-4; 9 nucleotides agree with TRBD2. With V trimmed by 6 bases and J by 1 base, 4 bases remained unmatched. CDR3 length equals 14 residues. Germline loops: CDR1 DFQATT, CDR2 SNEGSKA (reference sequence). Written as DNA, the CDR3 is TGCAGTGCCGCTAGCGGGGATGCCAAAAACATTCAGTACTTC. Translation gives CSAASGDAKNIQYF.

The CDR3 region is CASSTGYNEKLFF. The DNA of the CDR3 is TGTGCCAGCAGTACAGGGTATAATGAAAAACTGTTTTTT. The chain combines TRBV6-5 with TRBJ1-4; possible D gene TRBD1, 6 bases. This CDR3 contains 13 residues. The germline CDR1 and CDR2 sequences are MNHEY and SVGAGI. With 5 bases removed from V and 4 bases from J, the gap between germline ends came to 8 bases.

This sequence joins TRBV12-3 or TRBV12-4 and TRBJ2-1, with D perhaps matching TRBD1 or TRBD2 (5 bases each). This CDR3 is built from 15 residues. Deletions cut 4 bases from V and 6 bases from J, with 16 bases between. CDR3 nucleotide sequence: TGTGCCAGCAGTTCTTCATCCGGGACCATCAATGAGCAGTTCTTC. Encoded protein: CASSSSSGTINEQFF.

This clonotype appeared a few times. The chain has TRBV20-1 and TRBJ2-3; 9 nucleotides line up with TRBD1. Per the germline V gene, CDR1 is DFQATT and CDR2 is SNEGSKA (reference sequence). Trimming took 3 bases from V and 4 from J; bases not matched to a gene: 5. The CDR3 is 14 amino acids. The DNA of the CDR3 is TGCAGTGCTAGGGGGGACAGGGTGGCAGATACGCAGTATTTT. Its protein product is CSARGDRVADTQYF.

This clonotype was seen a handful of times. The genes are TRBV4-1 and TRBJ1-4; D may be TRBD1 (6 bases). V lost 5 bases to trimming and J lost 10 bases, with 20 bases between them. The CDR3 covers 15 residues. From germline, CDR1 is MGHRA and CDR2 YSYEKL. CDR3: CASSAGTSRWGKLFF. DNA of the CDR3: TGCGCCAGCAGCGCAGGGACAAGCCGATGGGGAAAACTGTTTTTT.

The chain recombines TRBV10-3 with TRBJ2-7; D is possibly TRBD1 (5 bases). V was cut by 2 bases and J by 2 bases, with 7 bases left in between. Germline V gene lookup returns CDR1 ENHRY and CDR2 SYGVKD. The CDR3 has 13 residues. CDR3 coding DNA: TGTGCCATCAGTGAGGGACAAACCTACGAGCAGTACTTC. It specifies CAISEGQTYEQYF.

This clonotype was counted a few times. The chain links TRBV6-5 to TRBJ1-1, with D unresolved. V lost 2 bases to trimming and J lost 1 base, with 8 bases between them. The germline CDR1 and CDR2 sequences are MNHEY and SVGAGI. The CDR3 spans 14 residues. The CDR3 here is CASSYGVRNTEAFF. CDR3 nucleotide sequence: TGTGCCAGCAGTTACGGGGTGAGGAACACTGAAGCTTTCTTT.

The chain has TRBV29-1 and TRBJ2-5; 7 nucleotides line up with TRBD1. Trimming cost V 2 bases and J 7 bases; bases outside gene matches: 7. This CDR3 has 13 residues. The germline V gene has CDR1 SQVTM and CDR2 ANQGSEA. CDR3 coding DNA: TGCAGCGTTGAATGGGGACAGTCCAGGACCCAGTACTTC. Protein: CSVEWGQSRTQYF.

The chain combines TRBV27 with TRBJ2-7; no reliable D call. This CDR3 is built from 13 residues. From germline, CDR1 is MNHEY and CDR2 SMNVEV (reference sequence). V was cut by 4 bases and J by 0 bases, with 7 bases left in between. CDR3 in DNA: TGTGCCAGCAGTTGGGCAGGCTCCTACGAGCAGTACGTC. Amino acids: CASSWAGSYEQYV.

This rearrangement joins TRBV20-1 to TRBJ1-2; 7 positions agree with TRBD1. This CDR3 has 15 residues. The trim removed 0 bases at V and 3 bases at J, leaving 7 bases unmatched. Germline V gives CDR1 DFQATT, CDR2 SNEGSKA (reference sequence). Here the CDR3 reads CSAREFGQGDYGYTF. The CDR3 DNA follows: TGCAGTGCTAGAGAATTTGGTCAGGGGGACTATGGCTACACCTTC.

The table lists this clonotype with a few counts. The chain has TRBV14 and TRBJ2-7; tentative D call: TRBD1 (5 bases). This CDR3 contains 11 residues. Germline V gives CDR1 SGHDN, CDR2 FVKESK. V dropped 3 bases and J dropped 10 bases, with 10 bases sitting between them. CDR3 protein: CASSHSGFQYF. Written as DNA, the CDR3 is TGTGCCAGCAGCCATTCAGGGTTTCAGTACTTC.